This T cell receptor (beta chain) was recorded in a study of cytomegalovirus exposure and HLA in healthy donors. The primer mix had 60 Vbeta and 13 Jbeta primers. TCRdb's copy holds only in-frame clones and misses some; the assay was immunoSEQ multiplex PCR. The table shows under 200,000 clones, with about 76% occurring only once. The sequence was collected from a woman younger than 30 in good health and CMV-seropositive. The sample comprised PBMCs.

CDR3 coding DNA: TGTGCCAGCAGCCGGGACAGGGACACCGGGGAGCTGTTTTTT. As protein: CASSRDRDTGELFF. This chain connects TRBV5-4 to TRBJ2-2; 9 nucleotides line up with TRBD1. Germline CDR1 SGHNT, CDR2 YYREEE (reference sequence). This CDR3 is built from 14 residues. Losses at the gene ends were 4 bases for V and 3 bases for J; bases not matched to a gene: 1.